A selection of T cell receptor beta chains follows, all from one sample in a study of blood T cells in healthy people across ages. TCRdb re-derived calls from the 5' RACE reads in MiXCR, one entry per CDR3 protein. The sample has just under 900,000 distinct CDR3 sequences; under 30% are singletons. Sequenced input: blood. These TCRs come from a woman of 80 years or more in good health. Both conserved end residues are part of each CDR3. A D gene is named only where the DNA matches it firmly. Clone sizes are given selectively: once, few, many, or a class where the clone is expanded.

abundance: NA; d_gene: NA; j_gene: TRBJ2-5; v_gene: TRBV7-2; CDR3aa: CASSLGRLWTPETQYF; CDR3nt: TGTGCCAGCAGCTTAGGGAGACTATGGACACCCGAGACCCAGTACTTC
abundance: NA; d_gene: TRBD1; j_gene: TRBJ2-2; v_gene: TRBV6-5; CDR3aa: CASSYRDRTNTGELFF; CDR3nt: TGTGCCAGCAGTTACAGGGACAGGACTAACACCGGGGAGCTGTTTTTT
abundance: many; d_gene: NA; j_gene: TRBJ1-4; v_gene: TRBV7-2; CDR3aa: CASSSWEKLFF; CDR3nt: TGTGCCAGCAGCTCGTGGGAAAAACTGTTTTTT
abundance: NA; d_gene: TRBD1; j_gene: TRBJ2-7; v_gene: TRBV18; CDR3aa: CASSERDRVHEQYF; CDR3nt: TGTGCCAGCTCAGAAAGGGACAGAGTCCACGAGCAGTACTTC
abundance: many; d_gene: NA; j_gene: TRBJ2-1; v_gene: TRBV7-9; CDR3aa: CASSASSYNEQFF; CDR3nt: TGTGCCAGCAGCGCTAGCTCCTACAATGAGCAGTTCTTC
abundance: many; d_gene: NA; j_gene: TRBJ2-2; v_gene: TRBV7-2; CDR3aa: CASSLRGASTNTGELFF; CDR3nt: TGTGCCAGCAGCTTAAGGGGGGCCAGTACGAACACCGGGGAGCTGTTTTTT
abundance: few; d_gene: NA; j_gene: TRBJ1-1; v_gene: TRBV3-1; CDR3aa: CACSQGAVWGQTRGEAFF; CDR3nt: TGTGCCTGCAGCCAAGGTGCAGTGTGGGGTCAAACCAGGGGCGAAGCTTTCTTT
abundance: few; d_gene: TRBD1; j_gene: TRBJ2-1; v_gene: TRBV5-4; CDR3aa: CASSPPWGQGNNEQFF; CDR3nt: TGTGCCAGCAGCCCGCCCTGGGGACAGGGGAACAATGAGCAGTTCTTC
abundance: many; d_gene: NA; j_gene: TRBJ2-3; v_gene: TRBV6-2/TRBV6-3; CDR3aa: CASSYWKVGQGDTQYF; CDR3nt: TGTGCCAGCAGTTACTGGAAAGTGGGGCAAGGAGATACGCAGTATTTT
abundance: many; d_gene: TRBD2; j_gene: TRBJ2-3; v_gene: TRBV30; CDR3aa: CAWSVLRTSGASTDTQYF; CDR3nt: TGTGCCTGGAGTGTATTGCGGACTAGCGGAGCTAGCACAGATACGCAGTATTTT
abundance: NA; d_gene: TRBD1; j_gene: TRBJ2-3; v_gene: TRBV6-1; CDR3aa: CASNRQGWKDTQYF; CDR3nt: TGTGCCAGCAACCGACAGGGGTGGAAAGATACGCAGTATTTT
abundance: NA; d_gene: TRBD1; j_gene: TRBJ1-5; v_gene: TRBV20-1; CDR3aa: CSAARQGDRENQPQHF; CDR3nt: TGCAGTGCGGCGCGCCAGGGGGACAGGGAAAATCAGCCCCAGCATTTT
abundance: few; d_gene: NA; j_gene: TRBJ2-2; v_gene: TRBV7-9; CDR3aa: CASSLRGAANTGELFF; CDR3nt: TGTGCCAGCTCCCTGAGAGGGGCCGCGAACACCGGGGAGCTGTTTTTT
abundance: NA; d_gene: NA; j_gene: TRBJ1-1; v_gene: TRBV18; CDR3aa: CASSHGGQGQAFF; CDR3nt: TGTGCCAGCTCCCATGGGGGGCAGGGTCAAGCTTTCTTT
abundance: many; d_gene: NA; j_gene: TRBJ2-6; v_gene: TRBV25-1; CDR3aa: CASSDRSITGANVLTF; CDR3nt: TGTGCCAGCAGTGACCGGAGCATCACCGGGGCCAACGTCCTGACTTTC
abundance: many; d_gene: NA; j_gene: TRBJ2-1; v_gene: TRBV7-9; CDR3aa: CASRQGYRDNEQFF; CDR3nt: TGTGCCAGCAGACAGGGTTACCGGGACAATGAGCAGTTCTTC
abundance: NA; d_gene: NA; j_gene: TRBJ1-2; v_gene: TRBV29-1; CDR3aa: CSVGNTTGRSYGYTF; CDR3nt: TGCAGCGTTGGTAATACCACCGGCCGTAGCTATGGCTACACCTTC
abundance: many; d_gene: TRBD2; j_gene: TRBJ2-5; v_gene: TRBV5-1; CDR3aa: CASRWTSGGQETQYF; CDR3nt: TGCGCCAGCAGGTGGACTAGCGGGGGACAAGAGACCCAGTACTTC
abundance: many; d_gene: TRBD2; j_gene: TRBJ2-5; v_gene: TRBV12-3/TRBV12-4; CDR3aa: CATQGTSGGDGTQYF; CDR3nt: TGTGCCACCCAAGGGACTAGCGGGGGGGATGGGACCCAGTACTTC
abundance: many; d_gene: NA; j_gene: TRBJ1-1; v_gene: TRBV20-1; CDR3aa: CSAPRDITMNTEAFF; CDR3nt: TGCAGTGCCCCACGGGACATTACTATGAACACTGAAGCTTTCTTT
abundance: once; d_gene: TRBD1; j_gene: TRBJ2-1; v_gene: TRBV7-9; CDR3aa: CASSSDRVDEQFF; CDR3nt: TGTGCCAGCAGCTCCGACAGGGTAGATGAGCAGTTCTTC
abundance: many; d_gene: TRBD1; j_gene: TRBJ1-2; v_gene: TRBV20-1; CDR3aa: CSAKEGDSVYGYTF; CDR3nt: TGCAGTGCTAAGGAGGGGGACAGTGTCTATGGCTACACCTTC
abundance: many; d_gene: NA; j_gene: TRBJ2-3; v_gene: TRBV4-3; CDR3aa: CASSQEGLLTDTQYF; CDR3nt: TGCGCCAGCAGCCAAGAAGGGCTGCTCACAGATACGCAGTATTTT
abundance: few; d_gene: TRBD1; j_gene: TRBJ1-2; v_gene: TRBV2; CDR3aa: CASSANRDRMYGYTF; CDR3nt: TGTGCCAGCAGTGCAAACCGGGACAGGATGTATGGCTACACCTTC
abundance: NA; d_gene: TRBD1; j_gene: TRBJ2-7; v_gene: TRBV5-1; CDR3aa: CASGIGQGSSYEQYF; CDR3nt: TGCGCTAGCGGAATTGGACAGGGCAGCTCCTACGAGCAGTACTTC
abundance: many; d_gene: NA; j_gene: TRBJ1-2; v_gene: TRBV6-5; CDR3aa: CASSSGVGGYTF; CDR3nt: TGTGCCAGCAGTTCGGGTGTAGGGGGCTACACCTTC
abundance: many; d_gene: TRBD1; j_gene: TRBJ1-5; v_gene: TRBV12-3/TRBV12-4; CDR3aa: CASSSGGGNQPQHF; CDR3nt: TGTGCCAGCAGTTCAGGGGGCGGGAATCAGCCCCAGCATTTT
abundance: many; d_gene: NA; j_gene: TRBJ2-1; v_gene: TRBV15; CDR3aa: CATSRDPGTQGNEQFF; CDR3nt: TGTGCCACCAGCAGGGACCCCGGGACTCAAGGCAATGAGCAGTTCTTC
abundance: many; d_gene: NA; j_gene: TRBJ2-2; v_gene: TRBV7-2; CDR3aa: CASSLMWSVGTGELFF; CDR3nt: TGTGCCAGCAGCTTAATGTGGTCGGTGGGCACCGGGGAGCTGTTTTTT
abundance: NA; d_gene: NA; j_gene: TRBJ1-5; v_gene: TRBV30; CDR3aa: CAWRGVGGPQHF; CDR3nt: TGTGCCTGGAGGGGTGTCGGGGGCCCCCAGCATTTT
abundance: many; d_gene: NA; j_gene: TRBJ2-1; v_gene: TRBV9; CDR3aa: CASSAPRGLNEQFF; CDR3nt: TGTGCCAGCAGCGCCCCCAGGGGCCTAAATGAGCAGTTCTTC
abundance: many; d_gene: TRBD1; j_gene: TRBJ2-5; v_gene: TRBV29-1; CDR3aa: CSVPTGWETQYF; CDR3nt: TGCAGCGTCCCGACAGGGTGGGAGACCCAGTACTTC
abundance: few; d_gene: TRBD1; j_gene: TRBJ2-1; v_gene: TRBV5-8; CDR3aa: CASASGTGAINEQFF; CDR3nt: TGTGCCAGCGCCTCGGGGACAGGGGCCATCAATGAGCAGTTCTTC
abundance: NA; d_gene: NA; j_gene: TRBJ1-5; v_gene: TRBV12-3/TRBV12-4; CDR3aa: CASGDTGRSQPQHF; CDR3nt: TGTGCCAGCGGGGACACGGGGAGGAGTCAGCCCCAGCATTTT
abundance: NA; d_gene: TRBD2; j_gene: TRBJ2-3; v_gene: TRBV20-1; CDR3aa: CSAGGTSGVPPDTRYF; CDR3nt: TGCAGTGCTGGAGGGACTAGCGGGGTTCCCCCAGATACGCGGTATTTT
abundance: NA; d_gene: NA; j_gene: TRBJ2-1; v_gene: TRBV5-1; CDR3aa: CANSLNRDEQFF; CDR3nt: TGCGCCAACAGCTTGAATAGGGATGAGCAGTTCTTC
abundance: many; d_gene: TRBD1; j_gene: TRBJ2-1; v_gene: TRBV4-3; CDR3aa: CASSQDGQGRYNEQFF; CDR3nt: TGCGCCAGCAGCCAAGATGGACAGGGGCGGTACAATGAGCAGTTCTTC
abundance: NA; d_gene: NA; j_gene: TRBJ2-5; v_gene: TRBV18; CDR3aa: CASSQATGWETQYF; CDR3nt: TGTGCCAGCTCACAAGCAACAGGGTGGGAGACCCAGTACTTC
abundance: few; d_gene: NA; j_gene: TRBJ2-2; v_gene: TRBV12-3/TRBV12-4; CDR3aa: CASGPGTNTGELFF; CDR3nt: TGTGCCAGCGGTCCCGGGACCAACACCGGGGAGCTGTTTTTT
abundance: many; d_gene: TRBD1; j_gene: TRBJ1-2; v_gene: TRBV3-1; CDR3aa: CASSSAGTENGYTF; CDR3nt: TGTGCCAGCAGCTCAGCCGGGACAGAGAATGGCTACACCTTC
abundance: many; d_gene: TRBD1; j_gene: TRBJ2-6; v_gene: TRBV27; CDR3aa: CASSLGTGGAGANVLTF; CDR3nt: TGTGCCAGCAGTTTAGGGACAGGGGGAGCTGGGGCCAACGTCCTGACTTTC
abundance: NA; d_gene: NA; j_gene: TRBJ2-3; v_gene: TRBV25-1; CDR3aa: CASSEGVVATDTQYF; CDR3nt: TGTGCCAGCAGTGAAGGAGTTGTGGCCACAGATACGCAGTATTTT
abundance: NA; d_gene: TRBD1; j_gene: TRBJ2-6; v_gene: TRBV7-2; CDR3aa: CASSLGGTGERSGANVLTF; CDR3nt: TGTGCCAGCAGCTTAGGAGGGACAGGGGAAAGATCTGGGGCCAACGTCCTGACTTTC
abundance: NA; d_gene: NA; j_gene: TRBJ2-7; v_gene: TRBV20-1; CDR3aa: CSARVDATREQYF; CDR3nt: TGCAGTGCTAGAGTGGATGCCACGCGCGAGCAGTACTTC
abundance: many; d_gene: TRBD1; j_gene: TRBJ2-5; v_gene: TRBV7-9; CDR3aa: CASSSGTGEWTQYF; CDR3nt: TGTGCCAGCAGCTCCGGGACAGGGGAATGGACCCAGTACTTC
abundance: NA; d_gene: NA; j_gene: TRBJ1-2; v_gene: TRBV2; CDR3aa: CASSGSGKLDGYTF; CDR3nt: TGTGCCAGCTCGGGATCGGGAAAACTCGATGGCTACACCTTC